What follows describes a single T cell receptor beta chain. Other DNA sequences in this sample translate to the same CDR3. In the study's own analysis: By means of reference gene primer amplification, nucleated cell counts were estimated. Here immunoSEQ multiplex PCR was the method, and the copy in TCRdb shows in-frame clones only, minus some. The D gene and trimming were derived from the DNA, and the V and J assignments and clone size from that table. This sample has 340,000 or so clones, with about nine tenths found just once. This specimen comes from a study of blood T cell repertoires in COVID-19. This CDR3 has 14 amino acids. After removal of 4 bases from V and 2 bases from J, the junction contained 3 bases not matched to a gene. Germline-derived CDR1 and CDR2 are MDHEN and SYDVKM.

The sequence derives from a man aged 45-60 years with active or convalescent COVID-19. The sequencing input was peripheral blood. The chain carries TRBV28 and TRBJ2-7, with 9 bases identical to TRBD1. In DNA, the CDR3 is TGTGCCAGCAGTTCCGGACAGGGGACCTACGAGCAGTACTTC. It translates to CASSSGQGTYEQYF.